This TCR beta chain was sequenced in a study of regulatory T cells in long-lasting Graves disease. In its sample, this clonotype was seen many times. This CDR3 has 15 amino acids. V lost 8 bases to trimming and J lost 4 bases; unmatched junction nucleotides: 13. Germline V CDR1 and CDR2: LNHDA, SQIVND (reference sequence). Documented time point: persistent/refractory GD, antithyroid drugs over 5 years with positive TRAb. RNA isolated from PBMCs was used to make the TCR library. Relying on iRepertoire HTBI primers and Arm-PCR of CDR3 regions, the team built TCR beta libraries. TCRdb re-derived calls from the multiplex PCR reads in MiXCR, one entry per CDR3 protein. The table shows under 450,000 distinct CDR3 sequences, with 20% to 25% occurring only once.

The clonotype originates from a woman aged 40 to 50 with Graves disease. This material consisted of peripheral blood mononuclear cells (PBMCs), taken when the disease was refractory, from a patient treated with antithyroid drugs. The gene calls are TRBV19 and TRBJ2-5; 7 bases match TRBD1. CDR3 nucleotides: TGTGCCAGTGGAAACAAGGGGGCGTTCGGAGAGACCCAGTACTTC. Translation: CASGNKGAFGETQYF.